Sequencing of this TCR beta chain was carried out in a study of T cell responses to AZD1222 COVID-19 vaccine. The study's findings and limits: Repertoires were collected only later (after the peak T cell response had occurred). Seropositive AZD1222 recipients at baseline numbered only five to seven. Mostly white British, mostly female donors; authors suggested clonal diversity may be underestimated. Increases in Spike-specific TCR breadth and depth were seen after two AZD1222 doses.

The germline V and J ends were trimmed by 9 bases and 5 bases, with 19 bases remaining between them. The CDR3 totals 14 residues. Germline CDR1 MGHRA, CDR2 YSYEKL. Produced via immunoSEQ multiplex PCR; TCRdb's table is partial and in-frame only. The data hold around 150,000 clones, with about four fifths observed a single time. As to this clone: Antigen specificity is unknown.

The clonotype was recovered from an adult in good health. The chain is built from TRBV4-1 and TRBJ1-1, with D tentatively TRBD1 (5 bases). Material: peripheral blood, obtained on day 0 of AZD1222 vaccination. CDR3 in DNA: TGCGCCAGACTGGGACCGGGCCCAGGGACTGAAGCTTTCTTT. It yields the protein CARLGPGPGTEAFF.